This TCR beta chain was documented in a study of low-dose radiotherapy and immunotherapy resistance in tumors. With TRAV- and TRBV-specific primers, first-strand cDNA was made, covering the alpha and beta chains. TCRs underwent around 20 PCR cycles of amplification with a constant-region primer and V-primer adapter. Via MiXCR, TCRdb re-called the reads, giving one row per CDR3 protein. The repertoire has about 6,600 distinct CDR3 sequences, roughly 50% of them found once; the top ten carry roughly 12%. In this sample, this clonotype turned up a few times. The TCR comes from a human donor with advanced metastatic prostate, ovarian, gallbladder or colorectal cancer (not recorded which). This table probably holds off-target reads from a library built for another chain.

CDR3: CASSFELFPYEQYF. The CDR3 nucleotides are TGTGCCAGCAGCTTCGAATTATTCCCCTACGAGCAGTACTTC. This sequence joins TRBV5-5 and TRBJ2-7; D is unresolved. Germline values: CDR1 SGHKS, CDR2 YYEKEE (reference sequence). The CDR3 extends over 14 amino acids. V shed 2 bases and J shed 2 bases, with 11 bases lying between them.